The next 32 T cell receptor beta chains were all read from a single sample in a study of chemoradiotherapy in HPV16-positive cancers. Using immunoSEQ multiplex PCR, the repertoire was profiled, and TCRdb retains in-frame clones only, with some absent. The table includes approximately 7,000 clones, roughly nine tenths detected once. The sample in question was tumor tissue, obtained from a patient who underwent chemoradiotherapy. The receptor source for this set is a human donor with HPV-associated anogenital cancer.

The chain has TRBV18 and TRBJ2-5; D may match TRBD1 or TRBD2 (5 bases each). Germline values: CDR1 KGHSH, CDR2 LQKENI. The CDR3 extends over 17 amino acids. Trimming left V 4 bases short and J 1 base short, with 19 bases between. This CDR3 is CASSLTGPGRAQETQYF. The CDR3 region has the DNA TGTGCCAGCTCACTTACGGGACCGGGAAGGGCCCAAGAGACCCAGTACTTC.

This chain links TRBV10-3 with TRBJ2-2; D gene unclear. The CDR3 consists of 14 residues. The germline V gene encodes CDR1 ENHRY and CDR2 SYGVKD. With 4 bases removed from V and 1 base from J, the gap between germline ends came to 7 bases. This CDR3 is CAISGSGNTGELFF. In DNA form, the CDR3 reads TGTGCCATCAGTGGGTCCGGGAACACCGGGGAGCTGTTTTTT.

V and J are TRBV29-1 and TRBJ2-4, with 8 bases matching TRBD1. V lost 4 bases and J lost 13; bases outside the gene matches: 3. In germline, CDR1 is SQVTM, CDR2 ANQGSEA. The CDR3 runs to 10 residues. CDR3 sequence reads: CSVGTGRQYF. DNA for the CDR3: TGCAGCGTTGGGACAGGGCGACAGTACTTC.

This chain joins TRBV7-8 and TRBJ1-5, with unresolved D. This CDR3 contains 17 residues. Germline V gives CDR1 SGHVS, CDR2 FQNEAQ. V was shortened by 4 bases and J by 0 bases, with 16 bases between the two germline ends. The CDR3 DNA reads as TGTGCCAGCAGCTCCCAGGCGACGGGTTATAGCAATCAGCCCCAGCATTTT. This encodes CASSSQATGYSNQPQHF.

V and J are TRBV2 and TRBJ1-4, with D hard to call. Per germline, CDR1 SNHLY and CDR2 FYNNEI. Trimming removed 7 bases from V and 4 bases from J, with 19 bases in between. This CDR3 spans 16 amino acids. The DNA for the CDR3 is TGTGCCAGCACCCGGGAGTTTCATAGTGGTAATGAAAAACTGTTTTTT. The encoded protein is CASTREFHSGNEKLFF.

This sequence joins TRBV19 and TRBJ1-1; tentative D call: TRBD1 (5 bases). In germline, CDR1 is LNHDA, CDR2 SQIVND (reference sequence). The CDR3 covers 13 residues. V was trimmed by 10 bases and J by 0 bases, leaving 12 bases between them. CDR3 protein: CATSTVMNTEAFF. For the CDR3, the DNA is TGTGCCACTTCGACAGTCATGAACACTGAAGCTTTCTTT.

The chain recombines TRBV5-1 with TRBJ2-1; TRBD1 might be the D (6 bases). The germline V gene encodes CDR1 SGHRS and CDR2 YFSETQ. Trimming took 4 bases from V and 4 from J, leaving 12 bases between them. CDR3 length: 14 amino acids. In DNA, the CDR3 is TGCGCCAGCAGCCGTGAAGACAGGTACAATGAGCAGTTCTTC. Its translation is CASSREDRYNEQFF.

This sequence joins TRBV10-3 and TRBJ2-7, with 12 bases that match TRBD2. V lost 10 bases and J lost 3; bases outside the gene matches: 4. The CDR3 sequence is 13 residues long. CDR1 and CDR2 (germline): ENHRY, SYGVKD. This CDR3 is CASRTSGVYEQYF. The CDR3 nucleotides are TGTGCCAGCCGGACTAGCGGGGTCTACGAGCAGTACTTC.

DNA for the CDR3: TGCGCCAGCAGCCACGGACAGAGCTCCTACAATGAGCAGTTCTTC. Translation gives CASSHGQSSYNEQFF. The gene calls are TRBV4-3 and TRBJ2-1; perhaps TRBD1 as D (6 bases). Germline V lookup: CDR1 LGHNA, CDR2 YSLEER. V lost 3 bases to trimming and J lost 0 bases, with 9 bases between them. The length of the CDR3 is 15 residues.

The chain is built from TRBV11-1 and TRBJ2-5; D remains unclear. Germline V lookup: CDR1 SGHAT, CDR2 FQDESV (reference sequence). The V gene lost 5 bases and the J gene lost 5 bases, with 12 bases spanning the gap. The CDR3 is made up of 13 amino acids. This CDR3 is CASSLRWAETQYF. DNA of the CDR3: TGTGCCAGCAGCCTAAGATGGGCTGAGACCCAGTACTTC.

This chain links TRBV7-2 with TRBJ2-3, with TRBD2 as a possible D gene (7 bases). V gave up 2 bases and J gave up 0 bases, with 18 bases separating them. Per the germline V gene, CDR1 is SGHTA and CDR2 is FQGNSA. The CDR3 totals 18 residues. The CDR3, as DNA: TGTGCCAGCAGCTTACGGAGGGGGGGCGGGAGAAGCACAGATACGCAGTATTTT. It codes for CASSLRRGGGRSTDTQYF. Using reference TRBV7-2 and TRBJ2-3 for the parts outside the CDR3, the full variable domain is GAGVSQSPSNKVTEKGKDVELRCDPISGHTALYWYRQSLGQGLEFLIYFQGNSAPDKSGLPSDRFSAERTGGSVSTLTIQRTQQEDSAVYLCASSLRRGGGRSTDTQYFGPGTRLTVL.

The V call is TRBV5-1, the J call TRBJ2-7; 10 bases fit TRBD1. The CDR3 runs 15 residues. V lost 0 bases, J lost 4 bases, and 4 bases stayed unmatched. Per the germline V gene, CDR1 is SGHRS and CDR2 is YFSETQ. Here the CDR3 reads CASSLAPGQGYEQYF. CDR3 bases: TGCGCCAGCAGCTTGGCCCCGGGACAGGGGTACGAGCAGTACTTC.

The sample holds one count of this clone. The chain carries TRBV7-2 and TRBJ2-1, with D perhaps TRBD1 (6 bases). The CDR3 length is 11 residues. Trimming left V 7 bases short and J 8 bases short, with 9 bases between. The germline V gene encodes CDR1 SGHTA and CDR2 FQGNSA. This CDR3 reads CASTQGYEQFF. The DNA for the CDR3 is TGTGCCAGCACCCAGGGGTATGAGCAGTTCTTC.

The chain carries TRBV27 and TRBJ1-1; the match to TRBD1 covers 7 bases. J gave up 0 bases and V 8 bases, and 6 bases lay outside the gene matches. CDR3 length: 14 residues. Germline CDR1 reads MNHEY; CDR2 reads SMNVEV (reference sequence). The CDR3 region is CASRGQSMNTEAFF. The CDR3 DNA reads TGTGCCAGCCGGGGACAGTCTATGAACACTGAAGCTTTCTTT.

The rearrangement joins TRBV19 to TRBJ1-4; D uncertain. CDR3 length: 15 residues. Germline lookup yields CDR1 LNHDA and CDR2 SQIVND (reference sequence). V was pared by 6 bases and J by 0 bases, with 11 bases between. The CDR3 nucleotides read TGTGCCAGTAGCCAAGGGATTGCAACTAATGAAAAACTGTTTTTT. Its translation is CASSQGIATNEKLFF.

The J gene is TRBJ2-6, the V gene TRBV11-2; no definite D call. From germline, CDR1 is SGHAT and CDR2 FQNNGV. Trimming shortened V by 1 base and J by 1 base, and 8 bases separated the two germline ends. CDR3 length: 16 residues. The CDR3 protein is CASSLARISGANVLTF. CDR3 sequence (DNA): TGTGCCAGCAGCTTAGCCCGGATATCTGGGGCCAACGTCCTGACTTTC.

CDR3 in amino acids: CAWRTLLESSGRAGDEQYF. CDR3 bases: TGTGCCTGGAGAACCCTCCTGGAGTCTAGCGGGAGGGCCGGTGACGAGCAGTACTTC. This chain connects TRBV30 to TRBJ2-7; 12 bases map to TRBD2. Germline CDR1 is GTSNPN and CDR2 is SVGIG (reference sequence). The CDR3 totals 19 residues. Trimming cost V 3 bases and J 5 bases; bases outside gene matches: 20.

This sequence joins TRBV19 and TRBJ1-1, with D perhaps matching TRBD1 (5 bases). Trimming took off 6 bases at V and 1 base at J, with 12 bases between the two ends. CDR3 length equals 14 residues. The germline CDR1 and CDR2 sequences are LNHDA and SQIVND (reference sequence). The CDR3 reads CASSRLGRNTEAFF. In nucleotides, the CDR3 is TGTGCCAGTAGCCGATTGGGGCGGAACACTGAAGCTTTCTTT.

The V gene is TRBV10-3, the J gene TRBJ1-5, with D possibly matching TRBD1 (6 bases). Deletions cut 5 bases from V and 7 bases from J, with 12 bases between. Germline V gives CDR1 ENHRY, CDR2 SYGVKD. The CDR3 extends over 13 amino acids. The CDR3 region has the DNA TGTGCCATCAGTACAGGGACGAGCCAGCCCCAGCATTTT. Protein sequence: CAISTGTSQPQHF.

This CDR3 is CASSQFSGSMTDTQYF. The CDR3 DNA reads as TGTGCCAGCAGCCAGTTTAGCGGGAGTATGACAGATACGCAGTATTTT. The chain employs TRBV5-4 and TRBJ2-3; TRBD2 matches 9 bases. The germline V gene encodes CDR1 SGHNT and CDR2 YYREEE (reference sequence). The length of the CDR3 is 16 residues. The junction had 9 bases not matched to a gene; V was cut back by 4 bases and J by 3 bases.

V and J are TRBV5-1 and TRBJ2-1; 7 bases fit TRBD1. The CDR3 has 15 amino acids. Germline V CDR1 and CDR2: SGHRS, YFSETQ. V dropped 4 bases and J dropped 9; count of bases not matched to a gene: 13. CDR3 coding DNA: TGCGCCAGCAGCCTCCGGACAGGTGGGACGGGTGAGCAGTTCTTC. Protein product: CASSLRTGGTGEQFF.

The V gene is TRBV10-1, the J gene TRBJ2-5, with a possible D match to TRBD2 (5 bases). Trimming removed 1 base at V and 7 bases at J, with 10 bases between. Germline V CDR1 and CDR2: WNHNN, SYGVQD (reference sequence). There are 13 residues in the CDR3. The CDR3 reads CASSEYGGGTQYF. The CDR3 nucleotides read TGCGCCAGCAGTGAGTACGGTGGAGGGACCCAGTACTTC.

The rearrangement uses TRBV5-1 and TRBJ1-5; D uncertain. This CDR3 has 13 amino acids. The V end lost 3 bases, the J end lost 4 bases, and 8 bases lay between the germline ends. Germline assignment: CDR1 SGHRS and CDR2 YFSETQ. The CDR3 DNA sequence: TGCGCCAGCAGCTACGACACTAATCAGCCCCAGCATTTT. Translation: CASSYDTNQPQHF.

The J gene is TRBJ2-1, the V gene TRBV11-2, with unresolved D. The V gene lost 1 base and the J gene lost 5 bases, with 15 bases spanning the gap. Germline CDR1 is SGHAT and CDR2 is FQNNGV. The CDR3 extends over 16 amino acids. The CDR3 DNA follows: TGTGCCAGCAGCTTAGCGGTGGGGATAGTCCACAATGAGCAGTTCTTC. As protein: CASSLAVGIVHNEQFF.

This chain uses TRBV11-2 with TRBJ2-3; D unresolved. This CDR3 spans 16 amino acids. V dropped 4 bases and J dropped 5 bases, with 19 bases sitting between them. Germline CDR1 SGHAT, CDR2 FQNNGV. The CDR3 nucleotides read TGTGCCAGCAGCTCCCTACCGGGCTCCAGGAGAGATACGCAGTATTTT. The encoded protein is CASSSLPGSRRDTQYF.

The chain combines TRBV20-1 with TRBJ1-1, with D unresolved. There are 11 residues in the CDR3. V lost 5 bases and J lost 3, with 7 bases in between. The germline CDR1 and CDR2 sequences are DFQATT and SNEGSKA (reference sequence). CDR3 residues: CSAPTYTEAFF. CDR3 DNA sequence: TGCAGTGCTCCCACTTACACTGAAGCTTTCTTT.

The chain recombines TRBV29-1 with TRBJ2-1; TRBD2 is a possible D gene (5 bases). CDR3 length equals 14 residues. With 8 bases removed from V and 0 bases from J, the gap between germline ends came to 14 bases. Germline lookup yields CDR1 SQVTM and CDR2 ANQGSEA. The CDR3 DNA reads as TGCAGCTGCCTAGGAGGAAGCTCCTACAATGAGCAGTTCTTC. Protein: CSCLGGSSYNEQFF.

The chain joins TRBV19 to TRBJ2-7; 7 nucleotides agree with TRBD1. The CDR3 loop spans 16 amino acids. Germline CDR1 LNHDA, CDR2 SQIVND (reference sequence). Trimming took 4 bases from V and 7 from J; bases not matched to a gene: 16. CDR3 in DNA: TGTGCCAGTAGTACTCGACAGGGAACTGGGCGTAGGGAGCAGTACTTC. This codes for CASSTRQGTGRREQYF.

V is TRBV13 and J is TRBJ2-2; the D gene is possibly TRBD2 (5 bases). CDR1 and CDR2 (germline): PRHDT, FYEKMQ (reference sequence). CDR3 length: 14 residues. Deletions cut 5 bases from V and 6 bases from J, with 13 bases between. Written as DNA, the CDR3 is TGTGCCAGCAGCCTTACTCCGGAGGCCGGGGAGCTGTTTTTT. Its translation is CASSLTPEAGELFF.

In this sample, this clone turned up a few times. This chain uses TRBV7-3 with TRBJ2-3, with D unclear. The CDR3 consists of 12 residues. Trimming removed 4 bases from V and 3 bases from J, with 5 bases in between. Germline V gene data show CDR1 as SGHTA and CDR2 as FQGTGA. The CDR3 bases are TGTGCCAGCAGCTCCGGGACAGATACGCAGTATTTT. Its translation is CASSSGTDTQYF.

The chain carries TRBV9 and TRBJ1-1; possibly TRBD1 for D (6 bases). The CDR3 is made up of 14 amino acids. Trimming left V 0 bases short and J 7 bases short, with 13 bases between. Germline CDR1 reads SGDLS; CDR2 reads YYNGEE. The CDR3 coding sequence is TGTGCCAGCAGCGTAGGCGGAGGGACATATGAAGCTTTCTTT. Its translation: CASSVGGGTYEAFF.

This rearrangement joins TRBV7-3 to TRBJ2-2; D possibly uses TRBD1 or TRBD2 (5 bases each). V was clipped by 4 bases and J by 4 bases, with 13 bases between them. The CDR3 length is 15 residues. Germline assignment: CDR1 SGHTA and CDR2 FQGTGA. The CDR3 DNA reads TGTGCCAGCAGCTCCACGAGGGGTGGCACCGGGGAGCTGTTTTTT. It translates to CASSSTRGGTGELFF.